Below, one TCR beta chain is given with its context. This entry belongs to a study of T cells in tuberculosis. Looking at the study overall: The T cells targeted glucose monomycolate, a mycobacterial lipid, via CD1B.

The table came from immunoSEQ multiplex PCR; TCRdb's copy has only in-frame clones and leaves some out. The table records tens of thousands of clones, roughly 90% of them present only once. Specimen: PBMCs. The origin of this receptor is a donor aged 5 to 30 with latent tuberculosis or without tuberculosis infection. Some clones in this sample may be carry-over from other donors' samples.

The CDR3 DNA sequence: TGTGCCTGCTCCCGGGACTCAGAGCCCTACGAGCAGTACTTC. This encodes CACSRDSEPYEQYF. This chain links TRBV30 with TRBJ2-7, with D possibly matching TRBD2 (6 bases). V was pared by 6 bases and J by 2 bases, with 17 bases between. The germline gives CDR1 GTSNPN, CDR2 SVGIG (reference sequence). The CDR3 length is 14 residues.